This T cell receptor beta chain was sequenced for a study of identical twins. CDR3 length: 15 residues. The V gene lost 4 bases and the J gene lost 7 bases, with 17 bases spanning the gap. Germline V gene data show CDR1 as SGHDT and CDR2 as YYEEEE. Study results and caveats: Models underestimated how often monozygotic twins shared out-of-frame TCR alpha. Fewer insertions marked abundant cord blood beta clonotypes; young adult naive trended weakly, memory not at all.

Template switching supplied a universal primer site; unique molecular identifiers were carried on the cDNA. TCRdb reprocessed the 5' RACE reads via MiXCR and lists one record per CDR3 protein. This table has more than 200,000 distinct CDR3 sequences, about 14% appearing once. This clonotype was found a few times. Its antigen is undetermined. The receptor was derived from a woman aged 18-35 years in good health. The chain recombines TRBV5-6 with TRBJ1-4; TRBD1 is a possible D gene (6 bases). Sequenced material: memory (CD45RO+) T cells sorted from blood. The CDR3 bases are TGTGCCAGCAGCCTACGGACAGCGGGGGGTGAAAAACTGTTTTTT. It codes for CASSLRTAGGEKLFF.